Here is one TCR beta chain with its context. Its target is not known. TCRdb fed the reads into MiXCR, producing one record per CDR3 protein. The table has just under 500,000 distinct CDR3 sequences, around 30% seen once. The record originates from a study of T cell repertoires in cytomegalovirus infection. Background on the study: Both CMV infection and a matching HLA type were indicated by public TCR beta signatures.

The CDR3 sequence is 18 residues long. V dropped 5 bases and J dropped 1; count of bases not matched to a gene: 15. From germline, CDR1 is MNHEY and CDR2 SMNVEV (reference sequence). The V and J genes are TRBV27 and TRBJ2-3, with 7 bases that match TRBD2. Sample: cultured PBMCs, taken from culture after CMV antigen stimulation. The clonotype was recovered from a human donor in good health (CMV status not recorded). Some clones in this sample may be carry-over from other donors' samples. This CDR3 is CASSLYVGLPLGTDTQYF. CDR3 DNA sequence: TGTGCCAGCAGTCTCTACGTGGGACTACCTTTAGGCACAGATACGCAGTATTTT.